Listed below are T cell receptor beta chains from one sample, sequenced in a study of control samples from healthy donors and cancer patients. This table comes from immunoSEQ multiplex PCR, and its TCRdb copy is limited to in-frame clones, with some not included. In the table there are about 110,000 clones, roughly four fifths of which are singletons. Sequenced material: blood. The origin of the receptors is a man aged 18 to 29 in good health. Both conserved end residues are part of each CDR3. The order of the fields is D gene, J gene, clone size, V gene, CDR3 DNA, CDR3 protein. D genes are given only for firm matches. For some rows the clone size is stated as once, few or many, or as a class when expanded; others skip it.

-,TRBJ1-2,-,TRBV7-2,TGTGCCAGCAGCGCCCTAGGGGGGGGGATTTATGGCTACACCTTC,CASSALGGGIYGYTF
-,TRBJ1-5,-,TRBV2,TGTGCCAGCAGTGCAGGGCAGGGACGCAATCAGCCCCAGCATTTT,CASSAGQGRNQPQHF
-,TRBJ1-6,few,TRBV4-3,TGCGCCAGCAGCCAAGATCAGAATAATTCACCCCTCCACTTT,CASSQDQNNSPLHF
TRBD1,TRBJ2-7,-,TRBV28,TGTGCCAGCATTCCCCGGACAGGGGGCGTTTGGAACGAGCAGTACTTC,CASIPRTGGVWNEQYF
-,TRBJ1-1,-,TRBV9,TGTGCCAGCAGCGGGGGGATTAACACTGAAGCTTTCTTT,CASSGGINTEAFF
-,TRBJ2-7,-,TRBV27,TGTGCCAGCGCGAACAGGGTCGAGCAGTACTTC,CASANRVEQYF
-,TRBJ2-7,few,TRBV12-3/TRBV12-4,TGTGCCAGCAGTTTAGCGCTCGACGAGCAGTACTTC,CASSLALDEQYF
-,TRBJ2-5,-,TRBV5-1,TGCGCCAGCAGCAGCCGTGGCGCCCAAGAGACCCAGTACTTC,CASSSRGAQETQYF
-,TRBJ2-2,-,TRBV5-6,TGTGCCAGCACCGCCCGGCCCGGGGAGCTGTTTTTT,CASTARPGELFF
-,TRBJ1-5,few,TRBV19,TGTGCCAGTAGTCCACTCCCCACCCAGGGTCATAGCAATCAGCCCCAGCATTTT,CASSPLPTQGHSNQPQHF
-,TRBJ1-1,-,TRBV14,TGTGCCAGCAGTCGAAACGGACAAGTGAACACTGAAGCTTTCTTT,CASSRNGQVNTEAFF
TRBD2,TRBJ2-3,-,TRBV4-3,TGCGCCAGCAGGCGGACTAGCGGGGGTTCCCGGAGGATTTGGCAGTATTTT,CASRRTSGGSRRIWQYF
-,TRBJ2-5,-,TRBV29-1,TGCAGCGTTGACGAAGGATACGTAGAGACCCAGTACTTC,CSVDEGYVETQYF
-,TRBJ1-2,-,TRBV5-6,TGTGCCAGCAGCTTGGTGGGTCATGGCTACACCTTC,CASSLVGHGYTF
-,TRBJ2-3,-,TRBV29-1,TGCAGCTCCGGGGGTCCAGGGGGAACAGATACGCAGTATTTT,CSSGGPGGTDTQYF
TRBD2,TRBJ2-5,-,TRBV19,TGTGCCAGTAGTATGATAGCGGGGGGGCAGGAGACCCAGTACTTC,CASSMIAGGQETQYF
-,TRBJ1-1,-,TRBV7-9,TGTGCCAGCAGCTTAGCTAGGTCAGTGAACACTGAAGCTTTCTTT,CASSLARSVNTEAFF
-,TRBJ1-2,-,TRBV4-2,TGTGCCAGCAGCCAAGACAGGGGACACCCCAGAGGCTACACCTTC,CASSQDRGHPRGYTF
-,TRBJ1-2,few,TRBV18,TGTGCCAGCTCACCTGGACTGGCCGGCTACACCTTC,CASSPGLAGYTF
TRBD1,TRBJ2-4,-,TRBV4-1,TGCGCCAGCAGAACCGGGACAGGGGAGGACATTCAGTACTTC,CASRTGTGEDIQYF
-,TRBJ1-4,once,TRBV19,TGTGCCAGTAGTATTGTGTCAACTAATGAAAAACTGTTTTTT,CASSIVSTNEKLFF
-,TRBJ1-1,-,TRBV2,TGTGCCAGCAATAGGGAACAGGGTCACGCTTTCTTT,CASNREQGHAFF
-,TRBJ1-4,-,TRBV5-1,TGCGCCAGCAGCTTTCTCCCAGATAATGAAAAACTGTTTTTT,CASSFLPDNEKLFF
-,TRBJ2-3,once,TRBV9,TGTGCCAGCAGCCCCCGCGGACTACTAGATACGCAGTATTTT,CASSPRGLLDTQYF
-,TRBJ2-1,-,TRBV2,TGTGCCAGCAGTGAGGAAGGGGTCCCTTACAATGAGCAGTTCTTC,CASSEEGVPYNEQFF
-,TRBJ1-2,-,TRBV5-8,TGTGCCAGCAGCCCCACGGCAGGGACCTATGGCTACACCTTC,CASSPTAGTYGYTF
-,TRBJ2-4,-,TRBV5-5,TGTGCCAGCAGCCAAAATCAGGGGAACATTCAGTACTTC,CASSQNQGNIQYF
TRBD1,TRBJ1-2,once,TRBV28,TGTGCCAGCAGTTTCCGTCAGGGGGCGAGCTACACCTTC,CASSFRQGASYTF
-,TRBJ1-1,-,TRBV19,TGTGCCAGTAGACCACCCGAAGGGCTGAGGCAAGCTTTCTTT,CASRPPEGLRQAFF
-,TRBJ2-2,-,TRBV6-5,TGTGCCAGCAGTTACTCCGGACTGGGCTTAGGAGGGGAGCTGTTTTTT,CASSYSGLGLGGELFF
-,TRBJ2-5,few,TRBV4-3,TGCGCCAGCAGCCAAGGAGGGGCCGGGTACGGTCAAGAGACCCAGTACTTC,CASSQGGAGYGQETQYF
-,TRBJ2-7,-,TRBV28,TGTGCCACGGAAAGGGCAGTCTTCTCCTACGAGCAGTACTTC,CATERAVFSYEQYF
-,TRBJ1-3,-,TRBV9,TGTGCCAGCAGCGTAGCGGGGGTGCCTGGAAACACCATATATTTT,CASSVAGVPGNTIYF
-,TRBJ2-5,-,TRBV19,TGTGCCAGTAGTATCGGGGCGCGAGAGACCCAGTACTTC,CASSIGARETQYF
-,TRBJ1-3,-,TRBV9,TGTGCCAGCAGCGTTGAAGGCTCTGGAAACACCATATATTTT,CASSVEGSGNTIYF
TRBD1,TRBJ1-6,-,TRBV3-1/TRBV3-2,TGTGCCAGCAGCCCCCGTGGGACAGGGATGGGGTCACCCCTCCACTTT,CASSPRGTGMGSPLHF
-,TRBJ1-4,-,TRBV6-1,TGTGCCAGCAGTGAATATGTGGCGGGGGAAGTCGGAAGAAAACTGTTTTTT,CASSEYVAGEVGRKLFF
-,TRBJ2-7,-,TRBV24-1,TGTGCCACCAGTGATCAGAGATCTGGACGGAACGAGCAGTACTTC,CATSDQRSGRNEQYF
TRBD1,TRBJ2-2,-,TRBV9,TGTGCCAGCAGCGCCCGCCCGGACTTAAAGGGACAGACCACCGGGGAGCTGTTTTTT,CASSARPDLKGQTTGELFF
TRBD1,TRBJ1-3,-,TRBV14,TGTGCCAGTCGCGGGACAGGGGAAGGAAACACCATATATTTT,CASRGTGEGNTIYF
-,TRBJ1-1,-,TRBV5-4,TGTGCCAGCAGCGCCGTGGGGAACACTGAAGCTTTCTTT,CASSAVGNTEAFF
TRBD2,TRBJ2-1,-,TRBV24-1,TGTGCCACCTCTGAGGCGTCAGGACTAGCGGGGCCGATCCAGTTCTTC,CATSEASGLAGPIQFF
-,TRBJ1-4,once,TRBV6-5,TGTGCCAGCAGTCCCGGACTGATTAATGAAAAACTGTTTTTT,CASSPGLINEKLFF
-,TRBJ1-5,-,TRBV6-4,TGTGCCAGCAGCCGCGAGGAAAATCAGCCCCAGCATTTT,CASSREENQPQHF
TRBD2,TRBJ2-3,-,TRBV24-1,TGTGCCACCAGTGACCCTACTAGCGGATACACAGATACGCAGTATTTT,CATSDPTSGYTDTQYF
-,TRBJ1-5,-,TRBV7-2,TGTGCCAGCAGCTTCTTAGATCAGCCCCAGCATTTT,CASSFLDQPQHF
-,TRBJ1-1,-,TRBV5-4,TGTGCCAGCAGCTTTAAGGTGGGCACTGAAGCTTTCTTT,CASSFKVGTEAFF
-,TRBJ1-2,-,TRBV3-1/TRBV3-2,TGTGCCAGCAGCGAGGAGGGGGTGGGACATGGCTACACCTTC,CASSEEGVGHGYTF
-,TRBJ2-1,-,TRBV3-1/TRBV3-2,TGTGCCAGCAGCCAAGGTTCGGATGAGCAGTTCTTC,CASSQGSDEQFF
TRBD2,TRBJ2-1,-,TRBV29-1,TGCAGCGTCGATAGCGGGGGGGCCTATGAGCAGTTCTTC,CSVDSGGAYEQFF
-,TRBJ2-6,-,TRBV5-1,TGCGCCAGCAGTCAAGCATGGTCCGGGGCCAACGTCCTGACTTTC,CASSQAWSGANVLTF
-,TRBJ2-5,-,TRBV5-6,TGTGCCAGCAGCGGGCCCGGACAGACCGAGGCCCAGTACTTC,CASSGPGQTEAQYF
-,TRBJ1-1,few,TRBV12-3/TRBV12-4,TGTGCCAGCAGATACATAGGGAACACTGAAGCTTTCTTT,CASRYIGNTEAFF
TRBD1,TRBJ2-1,-,TRBV6-6,TGTGCCAGCAGTATAAGGACAGGGGTGGGTGAGCAGTTCTTC,CASSIRTGVGEQFF
TRBD1,TRBJ1-2,-,TRBV15,TGTGCCACCAGCAGAGATCCCGTATTCGACAGGGGGCTAAATGATTTTGGCTACACCTTC,CATSRDPVFDRGLNDFGYTF
TRBD2,TRBJ2-1,-,TRBV6-6,TGTCCCAGCAGTAAGGGACTAGCGGGGGGGGGTGAGCAGTTCTTC,CPSSKGLAGGGEQFF
-,TRBJ2-1,-,TRBV19,TGTGCCAGTAGTTTCCTAGGGGGGGGGCGAAAGAATGAGCAGTTCTTC,CASSFLGGGRKNEQFF
TRBD1,TRBJ2-5,-,TRBV3-1/TRBV3-2,TGTGCCAGCAGCCAATCACCGCAGGGGGCGCATCGAGAGACCCAGTACTTC,CASSQSPQGAHRETQYF
-,TRBJ2-1,-,TRBV28,TGTGCCAGCAGTTTATTGGGGAAATCCTACAATGAGCAGTTCTTC,CASSLLGKSYNEQFF
-,TRBJ2-1,few,TRBV5-6,TGTGCCAGCAGGGTGAGGGTCGGTGAGCAGTTCTTC,CASRVRVGEQFF